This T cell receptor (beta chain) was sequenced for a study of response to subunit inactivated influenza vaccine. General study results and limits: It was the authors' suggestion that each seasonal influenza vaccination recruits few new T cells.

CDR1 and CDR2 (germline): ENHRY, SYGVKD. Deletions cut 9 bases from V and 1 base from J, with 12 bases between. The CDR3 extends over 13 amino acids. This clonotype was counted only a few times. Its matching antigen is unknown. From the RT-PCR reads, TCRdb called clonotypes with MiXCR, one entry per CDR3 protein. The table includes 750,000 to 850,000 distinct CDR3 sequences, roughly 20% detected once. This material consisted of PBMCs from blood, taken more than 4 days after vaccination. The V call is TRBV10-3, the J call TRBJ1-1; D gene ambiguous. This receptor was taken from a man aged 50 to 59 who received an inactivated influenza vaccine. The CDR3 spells CAIVGRPNTEAFF. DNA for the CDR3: TGTGCCATAGTCGGCAGGCCGAACACTGAAGCTTTCTTT.